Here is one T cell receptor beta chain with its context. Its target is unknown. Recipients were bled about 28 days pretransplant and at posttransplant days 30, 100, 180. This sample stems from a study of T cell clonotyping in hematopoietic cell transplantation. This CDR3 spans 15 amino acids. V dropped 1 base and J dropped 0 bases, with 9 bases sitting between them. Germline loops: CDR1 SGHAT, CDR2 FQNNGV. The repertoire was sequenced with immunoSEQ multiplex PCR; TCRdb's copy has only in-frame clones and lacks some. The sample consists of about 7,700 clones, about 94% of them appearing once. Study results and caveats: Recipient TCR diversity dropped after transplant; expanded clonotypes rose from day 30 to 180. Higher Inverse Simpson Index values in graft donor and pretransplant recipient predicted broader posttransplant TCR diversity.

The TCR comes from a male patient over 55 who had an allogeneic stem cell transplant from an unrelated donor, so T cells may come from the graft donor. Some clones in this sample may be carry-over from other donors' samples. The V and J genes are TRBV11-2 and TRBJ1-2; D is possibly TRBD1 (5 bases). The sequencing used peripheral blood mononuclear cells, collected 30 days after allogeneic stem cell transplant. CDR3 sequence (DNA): TGTGCCAGCAGCTTAGCTCCACAGGCTAACTATGGCTACACCTTC. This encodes CASSLAPQANYGYTF.